Below, 25 T cell receptor beta chains from the same sample are listed, as sequenced in a study of cytomegalovirus exposure and HLA in healthy donors (dated by TCRdb to the late 2010s). The library was prepared using the immunoSEQ multiplex PCR assay. A mixture of 60 forward primers for TCR Vbeta segments and 13 reverse primers for TCR Jbeta segments was used in the multiplex PCR. TCRdb re-hosts the immuneACCESS table, in-frame sequences only. Its copies lack some clones; in the studies checked, an unresolved V gene accounts for under half of them, and the cause for the rest is not known. Recorded for this sample are roughly 120,000 clones; over 6.5% of them occurred a single time. In total, the top ten clones hold 6% to 7.5% of the sample. Sequences were obtained from PBMCs. The receptors originated from a woman in her forties in good health and CMV-seropositive.

The rearrangement links TRBV18 to TRBJ1-1; D not certain. This CDR3 is 11 amino acids long. The germline V and J ends were trimmed by 6 bases and 5 bases, with 7 bases remaining between them. Germline V gene data show CDR1 as KGHSH and CDR2 as LQKENI. This CDR3 reads CASSQETEAFF. CDR3 DNA sequence: TGTGCCAGCTCCCAAGAGACTGAAGCTTTCTTT.

The CDR3 nucleotides read TGTGCCACCAGCAGAGATGCGGGACAGCGCGGAAACACCATATATTTT. Its protein product is CATSRDAGQRGNTIYF. This sequence joins TRBV15 and TRBJ1-3; 7 nucleotides match TRBD1. The CDR3 contains 16 residues. CDR1 and CDR2 (germline): LNHNV, YYDKDF (reference sequence). V gave up 0 bases and J gave up 4 bases; unmatched junction bases: 6.

This clone came up a few times. The V call is TRBV9, the J call TRBJ2-2, with 14 bases fitting TRBD2. Germline loops: CDR1 SGDLS, CDR2 YYNGEE. The CDR3 consists of 20 residues. Trimming cost V 3 bases and J 0 bases; bases outside gene matches: 10. The CDR3 region is CASSAVTGLAGVSNTGELFF. DNA for the CDR3: TGTGCCAGCAGCGCAGTTACGGGACTAGCGGGGGTTTCGAACACCGGGGAGCTGTTTTTT.

The chain uses TRBV5-4 and TRBJ2-7, with 12 bases identical to TRBD1. The CDR3 has 15 amino acids. Germline assignment: CDR1 SGHNT and CDR2 YYREEE (reference sequence). J gave up 4 bases and V 4 bases, and 6 bases lay outside the gene matches. In DNA, the CDR3 is TGTGCCAGCAGCACCCGGGACAGGGGGCTTTACGAGCAGTACTTC. It specifies CASSTRDRGLYEQYF.

The chain recombines TRBV18 with TRBJ2-5, with 10 bases that match TRBD2. The CDR3 is 14 amino acids. J lost 4 bases, V lost 3 bases, and 2 bases had no gene match. Germline V CDR1 and CDR2: KGHSH, LQKENI. The CDR3 bases are TGTGCCAGCTCACCTGTAGCGGGGGGAGAGACCCAGTACTTC. Translated, it gives CASSPVAGGETQYF.

This clone was recorded a few times. The V gene is TRBV4-1, the J gene TRBJ2-4; 10 bases are a match to TRBD2. V gave up 1 base and J gave up 0 bases; unmatched junction bases: 6. This CDR3 contains 18 residues. Per the germline V gene, CDR1 is MGHRA and CDR2 is YSYEKL. CDR3 protein: CASSQGVGLAVAKNIQYF. CDR3 nucleotide sequence: TGCGCCAGCAGCCAAGGAGTCGGACTAGCGGTAGCCAAAAACATTCAGTACTTC.

The chain couples TRBV6-5 to TRBJ1-1; D might be TRBD1 (6 bases). CDR1 MNHEY and CDR2 SVGAGI come from the germline V gene. CDR3 length: 13 residues. V lost 2 bases and J lost 10, with 14 bases in between. The CDR3 reads CASSYVGGGTAFF. CDR3 in DNA: TGTGCCAGCAGTTACGTGGGGGGGGGCACAGCTTTCTTT.

This clone was seen a handful of times. J is TRBJ2-7 and V is TRBV6-5; TRBD2 aligns across 10 bases. This CDR3 has 15 amino acids. The trim removed 0 bases at V and 6 bases at J, leaving 5 bases unmatched. The germline CDR1 and CDR2 sequences are MNHEY and SVGAGI. DNA for the CDR3: TGTGCCAGCAGTTACTCGAGGCTAGCGGGGGCCGAGCAGTACTTC. Amino acid sequence: CASSYSRLAGAEQYF.

There are a few counts of this clone. CDR3 DNA: TGTGCCAGCACCAGACAGGCTACCACAGATACGCAGTATTTT. Protein product: CASTRQATTDTQYF. This chain connects TRBV2 to TRBJ2-3; a weak D match, TRBD1 (6 bases). Between the trimmed V and J ends, which lost 7 bases and 2 bases, there was a span of 13 bases. The CDR3 runs 14 residues. In germline, CDR1 is SNHLY, CDR2 FYNNEI.

V gene TRBV18 combines with J gene TRBJ1-5, with 7 nucleotides matching TRBD1. The CDR3 sequence is 14 residues long. V lost 3 bases to trimming and J lost 2 bases; unmatched junction nucleotides: 1. Germline V gene sequence: CDR1 KGHSH, CDR2 LQKENI. CDR3 coding DNA: TGTGCCAGCTCACCCGGGACAGGCAATCAGCCCCAGCATTTT. As protein: CASSPGTGNQPQHF.

The chain uses TRBV5-6 and TRBJ2-7; D gene ambiguous. Germline assignment: CDR1 SGHDT and CDR2 YYEEEE. There are 14 residues in the CDR3. V gave up 0 bases and J gave up 1 base, with 8 bases separating them. For the CDR3, the DNA is TGTGCCAGCAGCTTGGGACACCGATCCTACGAGCAGTACTTC. Its translation is CASSLGHRSYEQYF. Filled out from reference TRBV5-6 and TRBJ2-7, the complete variable domain reads DAGVTQSPTHLIKTRGQQVTLRCSPKSGHDTVSWYQQALGQGPQFIFQYYEEEERQRGNFPDRFSGHQFPNYSSELNVNALLLGDSALYLCASSLGHRSYEQYFGPGTRLTVT.

This chain connects TRBV5-1 to TRBJ2-3; 7 bases line up with TRBD1. There are 16 residues in the CDR3. Germline V gene data show CDR1 as SGHRS and CDR2 as YFSETQ. After removal of 3 bases from V and 2 bases from J, the junction contained 9 bases not matched to a gene. CDR3 sequence (DNA): TGCGCCAGCAGCTCGGACCGGGACAGCTACACAGATACGCAGTATTTT. It encodes CASSSDRDSYTDTQYF. The full variable domain, with the rest looked up from reference TRBV5-1 and TRBJ2-3, is KAGVTQTPRYLIKTRGQQVTLSCSPISGHRSVSWYQQTPGQGLQFLFEYFSETQRNKGNFPGRFSGRQFSNSRSEMNVSTLELGDSALYLCASSSDRDSYTDTQYFGPGTRLTVL.

In this sample, this clone turned up a few times. The gene calls are TRBV10-3 and TRBJ2-1; 8 bases line up with TRBD2. Germline V lookup: CDR1 ENHRY, CDR2 SYGVKD. The V segment lost 0 bases and the J segment 6 bases; nucleotides outside the gene matches: 4. The CDR3 is 15 amino acids. The DNA of the CDR3 is TGTGCCATCAGTGAGTCGGCTAGCGGGCTCAATGAGCAGTTCTTC. Translated, it gives CAISESASGLNEQFF.

The CDR3 loop is CASSSIRGEQFF. The CDR3, as DNA: TGCGCCAGCAGCTCCATCAGAGGTGAGCAGTTCTTC. The chain recombines TRBV5-1 with TRBJ2-1; D gene ambiguous. V lost 3 bases and J 9 bases, leaving 10 bases between the germline ends. The V gene's germline CDR1 is SGHRS and CDR2 YFSETQ. This CDR3 contains 12 residues.

The chain has TRBV7-6 and TRBJ2-2; 9 nucleotides align to TRBD2. This CDR3 has 16 residues. The ends lost 6 bases at V and 5 bases at J; junction bases unmatched: 10. The germline gives CDR1 SGHVS, CDR2 FNYEAQ. CDR3 region: CASRPHGTSSTGELFF. DNA for the CDR3: TGTGCCAGCAGGCCTCACGGGACTAGCTCGACCGGGGAGCTGTTTTTT.

This clone was detected a few times. The chain joins TRBV29-1 to TRBJ2-5; 11 bases are a match to TRBD1. V shed 7 bases and J 5 bases; nucleotides not matched to a gene: 6. The CDR3 has 13 residues. Germline V gives CDR1 SQVTM, CDR2 ANQGSEA. The CDR3 spells CSARTGGDETQYF. CDR3 bases: TGCAGCGCTCGGACAGGGGGCGATGAGACCCAGTACTTC. Together with reference TRBV29-1 and TRBJ2-5, the CDR3 gives the full variable domain: SAVISQKPSRDICQRGTSLTIQCQVDSQVTMMFWYRQQPGQSLTLIATANQGSEATYESGFVIDKFPISRPNLTFSTLTVSNMSPEDSSIYLCSARTGGDETQYFGPGTRLLVL.

This clone was observed a few times. The chain combines TRBV13 with TRBJ2-2; tentatively, D is TRBD2 (5 bases). This CDR3 contains 15 residues. Germline V CDR1 and CDR2: PRHDT, FYEKMQ (reference sequence). Between the trimmed V and J ends, which lost 5 bases and 6 bases, there was a span of 16 bases. The CDR3 region is CASSPGSFGAGELFF. The DNA for the CDR3 is TGTGCCAGCAGCCCCGGTTCATTCGGGGCCGGGGAGCTGTTTTTT.

In its sample, this clone was seen a few times. This sequence joins TRBV2 and TRBJ1-5; 7 bases fit TRBD1. The length of the CDR3 is 13 residues. V lost 6 bases, J lost 1 base, and 0 bases stayed unmatched. Germline loops: CDR1 SNHLY, CDR2 FYNNEI. The CDR3 region is CASRDRSNQPQHF. The CDR3 DNA reads TGTGCCAGCAGGGACAGGAGCAATCAGCCCCAGCATTTT.

J is TRBJ2-7 and V is TRBV27; D is possibly TRBD1 (6 bases). Germline assignment: CDR1 MNHEY and CDR2 SMNVEV (reference sequence). The CDR3 loop spans 14 amino acids. V was trimmed by 3 bases and J by 6 bases, leaving 15 bases between them. CDR3 in DNA: TGTGCCAGCAGTTTCGGCAGGGGCAACGTCGAGCAGTACTTC. Its translation is CASSFGRGNVEQYF.

This clone was detected many times. V and J are TRBV9 and TRBJ1-6, with D hard to call. V lost 0 bases and J lost 7, with 8 bases in between. The CDR3 is made up of 14 amino acids. In germline, CDR1 is SGDLS, CDR2 YYNGEE. The CDR3 is CASSVEPRNSPLHF. The CDR3 DNA reads as TGTGCCAGCAGCGTAGAACCGAGAAATTCACCCCTCCACTTT.

V and J are TRBV7-9 and TRBJ1-2; D is unresolved. Germline V gives CDR1 SEHNR, CDR2 FQNEAQ (reference sequence). Deletions cut 5 bases from V and 4 bases from J, with 14 bases between. The CDR3 is 14 residues long. The CDR3 region has the DNA TGTGCCAGCAGCCCCTACCCGCACTTCTATGGCTACACCTTC. Translated, it gives CASSPYPHFYGYTF.

This clone was counted a few times. The chain uses TRBV7-9 and TRBJ1-1, with D hard to call. This CDR3 region has 13 residues. V lost 5 bases to trimming and J lost 6 bases, with 13 bases between them. Germline lookup yields CDR1 SEHNR and CDR2 FQNEAQ (reference sequence). The CDR3 DNA reads TGTGCCAGCAGCACCGGGTCCCGGGCTGAAGCTTTCTTT. Translated: CASSTGSRAEAFF.

This rearrangement joins TRBV27 to TRBJ2-7; tentatively, D is TRBD1 (5 bases). Trimming shortened V by 1 base and J by 3 bases, and 13 bases separated the two germline ends. The CDR3 covers 15 residues. Germline CDR1 reads MNHEY; CDR2 reads SMNVEV (reference sequence). CDR3 coding DNA: TGTGCCAGCAGTTTATTGGCAGGGCAAGGCTACGAGCAGTACTTC. Translating it yields CASSLLAGQGYEQYF.

V and J are TRBV28 and TRBJ2-3; possibly TRBD2 for D (6 bases). In germline, CDR1 is MDHEN, CDR2 SYDVKM. Trimming took 3 bases from V and 2 from J, leaving 15 bases between them. The CDR3 consists of 16 residues. This chain's CDR3 is CASSLAGGPLTDTQYF. The CDR3 nucleotides are TGTGCCAGCAGTTTGGCCGGGGGTCCCCTCACAGATACGCAGTATTTT.

CDR3 DNA sequence: TGCAGCGTTGAAGTGGCCTCTGGAAACACCATATATTTT. This codes for CSVEVASGNTIYF. The chain joins TRBV29-1 to TRBJ1-3, with no clear D. The germline V gene has CDR1 SQVTM and CDR2 ANQGSEA. The V and J ends lost 1 base and 0 bases respectively, with 4 bases between them. The CDR3 consists of 13 residues.